The T cell receptor beta chain under discussion was sequenced for a study of identical twins. Findings and limits, study-wide: Cross-sectional statistical analysis was relied on for the conclusions, without the same donors being followed. There were fewer insertions in abundant cord blood beta clonotypes, but memory repertoires showed no such pattern.

This clonotype turned up a few times. Its antigen is not known. V lost 1 base and J lost 1; bases outside the gene matches: 3. Germline values: CDR1 SGHKS, CDR2 YYEKEE (reference sequence). This CDR3 is built from 15 residues. The cDNA had a unique molecular identifier and a template-switch universal primer site. TCRdb re-derived calls from the 5' RACE reads in MiXCR, one entry per CDR3 protein. This sample has roughly 250,000 distinct CDR3 sequences; roughly 7.5% occur once, and the top ten carry under 6%. The data also belong to a second study, concerning yellow fever vaccine responses in identical twins.

Sequenced input: CD8+ T cells sorted from blood. The chain employs TRBV5-5 and TRBJ2-3; 7 bases agree with TRBD2. The TCR sequence derives from a woman aged 18-30 years in good health. CDR3 in DNA: TGTGCCAGCAGCTTGCTAGCGGCCGGCACAGATACGCAGTATTTT. Translation gives CASSLLAAGTDTQYF.